The 17 T cell receptor beta chains presented below share a single source sample, sequenced in a study of blood T cell repertoires in COVID-19. Repertoires were generated with immunoSEQ multiplex PCR, while TCRdb's copy carries only in-frame clones and drops some. The data show some 210,000 clones, with about 89% seen just once and 4% to 5.5% held by the top ten. The sequencing input was peripheral blood. Every receptor here comes from a woman in her 40s with acute or convalescent COVID-19.

The count of this clone is one. The chain carries TRBV5-5 and TRBJ1-3, with 8 bases that match TRBD1. This CDR3 spans 15 amino acids. Looked up from germline, CDR1 is SGHKS and CDR2 is YYEKEE (reference sequence). J lost 3 bases, V lost 3 bases, and 5 bases had no gene match. The CDR3 DNA reads TGTGCCAGCAGCTCCTTGGACAGGGATGGAAACACCATATATTTT. Protein product: CASSSLDRDGNTIYF. The full variable domain, in which reference TRBV5-5 and TRBJ1-3 provide the parts outside the CDR3, is DAGVTQSPTHLIKTRGQQVTLRCSPISGHKSVSWYQQVLGQGPQFIFQYYEKEERGRGNFPDRFSARQFPNYSSELNVNALLLGDSALYLCASSSLDRDGNTIYFGEGSWLTVV.

This rearrangement joins TRBV6-5 to TRBJ2-1; D may be TRBD1 (6 bases). The CDR3 extends over 13 amino acids. CDR1 and CDR2 (germline): MNHEY, SVGAGI. V was trimmed by 4 bases and J by 7 bases, leaving 11 bases between them. The CDR3: CASSLQGRNEQFF. The CDR3 DNA reads TGTGCCAGCAGTTTACAGGGAAGGAATGAGCAGTTCTTC.

This clone appeared a few times. The gene calls are TRBV5-1 and TRBJ1-6; tentative D call: TRBD1 (5 bases). Germline V CDR1 and CDR2: SGHRS, YFSETQ. Trimming cost V 7 bases and J 7 bases, with 21 bases left between them. The CDR3 has 16 amino acids. Here the CDR3 reads CASSMSWGRANSPLHF. The CDR3 DNA reads as TGCGCCAGCTCAATGAGCTGGGGCAGGGCCAATTCACCCCTCCACTTT.

This chain links TRBV27 with TRBJ2-2, with 9 positions matching TRBD1. CDR3 length equals 14 residues. The junction had 6 bases not matched to a gene; V was cut back by 6 bases and J by 7 bases. CDR1 and CDR2 (germline): MNHEY, SMNVEV (reference sequence). CDR3 in amino acids: CASSSTGGHGELFF. The CDR3 coding sequence is TGTGCCAGCAGCAGCACAGGGGGCCACGGGGAGCTGTTTTTT.

CDR3 residues: CASSRPGQGSQETQYF. The DNA of the CDR3 is TGTGCCAGCAGTCGACCGGGACAGGGAAGTCAAGAGACCCAGTACTTC. The chain recombines TRBV28 with TRBJ2-5; 9 nucleotides line up with TRBD1. The germline gives CDR1 MDHEN, CDR2 SYDVKM. V was pared by 5 bases and J by 2 bases, with 9 bases of the junction left unmatched. CDR3 length: 16 amino acids.

This chain connects TRBV9 to TRBJ1-1; D perhaps matches TRBD1 (5 bases). CDR1 is SGDLS and CDR2 is YYNGEE in the germline V gene. The V end lost 4 bases, the J end lost 0 bases, and 10 bases lay between the germline ends. This CDR3 is 14 amino acids long. DNA for the CDR3: TGTGCCAGCAGCCCAGGACACCTGAACACTGAAGCTTTCTTT. Translated: CASSPGHLNTEAFF.

The chain employs TRBV9 and TRBJ1-2, with a tentative D call TRBD1 (5 bases). Germline CDR1 reads SGDLS; CDR2 reads YYNGEE. The CDR3 contains 14 residues. The V end was cut by 3 bases, the J end by 2 bases, with 11 bases between. The CDR3 here is CASSASDTNYGYTF. DNA for the CDR3: TGTGCCAGCAGCGCATCGGACACCAACTATGGCTACACCTTC.

V usage is TRBV5-1 and J usage is TRBJ1-1, with D tentatively TRBD1 (5 bases). Germline CDR1 reads SGHRS; CDR2 reads YFSETQ. CDR3 size: 15 residues. Trimming took 0 bases from V and 10 from J, leaving 19 bases between them. CDR3 sequence: CASSLGTRMIEGAFF. The CDR3 DNA reads as TGCGCCAGCAGCTTGGGGACACGGATGATCGAAGGAGCTTTCTTT. Full variable domain (rest looked up from reference TRBV5-1 and TRBJ1-1): KAGVTQTPRYLIKTRGQQVTLSCSPISGHRSVSWYQQTPGQGLQFLFEYFSETQRNKGNFPGRFSGRQFSNSRSEMNVSTLELGDSALYLCASSLGTRMIEGAFFGQGTRLTVV.

The rearrangement joins TRBV5-1 to TRBJ1-2, with 12 bases aligning to TRBD1. V was pared by 4 bases and J by 6 bases, with 4 bases of the junction left unmatched. Germline V gene lookup returns CDR1 SGHRS and CDR2 YFSETQ. This CDR3 spans 14 amino acids. The chain's CDR3 is CASSQGQGANGYTF. The CDR3 nucleotides read TGCGCCAGCAGCCAGGGACAGGGGGCTAATGGCTACACCTTC.

V and J are TRBV29-1 and TRBJ1-4; D is unresolved. Germline values: CDR1 SQVTM, CDR2 ANQGSEA. The CDR3 sequence is 12 residues long. The V gene lost 3 bases and the J gene lost 8 bases, with 10 bases spanning the gap. The CDR3 DNA sequence: TGCAGCGTTGATAATGGTAGCGAAAAACTGTTTTTT. Its translation: CSVDNGSEKLFF.

The rearrangement joins TRBV18 to TRBJ1-1, with D possibly matching TRBD1 (6 bases). The CDR3 loop spans 19 amino acids. Deletions cut 3 bases from V and 2 bases from J, with 25 bases between. From germline, CDR1 is KGHSH and CDR2 LQKENI. The CDR3 sequence is CASSPAGRARGGLNTEAFF. The CDR3 bases are TGTGCCAGCTCACCCGCAGGCAGGGCGAGGGGGGGCCTAAACACTGAAGCTTTCTTT.

The rearrangement links TRBV19 to TRBJ1-5; 10 bases map to TRBD1. The J segment lost 3 bases and the V segment lost 5 bases, leaving 4 bases of the junction unmatched. This CDR3 comprises 15 residues. The germline CDR1 and CDR2 sequences are LNHDA and SQIVND (reference sequence). The CDR3 here is CASSGQGVFNQPQHF. For the CDR3, the DNA is TGTGCCAGTAGTGGACAGGGGGTATTCAATCAGCCCCAGCATTTT.

The chain recombines TRBV7-6 with TRBJ2-1; the D is unclear. Germline CDR1 and CDR2: SGHVS and FNYEAQ. The V end was cut by 1 base, the J end by 0 bases, with 7 bases between. The CDR3 length is 15 residues. DNA of the CDR3: TGTGCCAGCAGCTTAGAAGATAGCTCCTACAATGAGCAGTTCTTC. Protein product: CASSLEDSSYNEQFF.

The J gene is TRBJ1-2, the V gene TRBV24-1, with a tentative D call TRBD1 (6 bases). V lost 9 bases, J lost 5 bases, and 15 bases lay in between. The CDR3 length is 13 residues. CDR1 is KGHDR, CDR2 SFDVKD, per germline. The CDR3 spells CATSQPGEYGYTF. CDR3 coding DNA: TGTGCCACCTCTCAGCCAGGGGAGTATGGCTACACCTTC.

This chain uses TRBV18 with TRBJ2-2; 8 nucleotides align to TRBD1. Germline V gene data show CDR1 as KGHSH and CDR2 as LQKENI. There are 17 residues in the CDR3. J gave up 0 bases and V 6 bases, and 9 bases lay outside the gene matches. The CDR3 nucleotides are TGTGCCAGCTCTACACGGACAGGGAACGCGAACACCGGGGAGCTGTTTTTT. This sequence encodes CASSTRTGNANTGELFF.

V gene TRBV6-6 combines with J gene TRBJ2-1; the D is unclear. In germline, CDR1 is MNHNY, CDR2 SVGAGI (reference sequence). The V end lost 5 bases, the J end lost 10 bases, and 9 bases lay between the germline ends. This CDR3 contains 11 residues. The CDR3 reads CASSAHGEQFF. In nucleotides, the CDR3 is TGTGCCAGCAGTGCCCACGGGGAGCAGTTCTTC.

V gene TRBV5-8 combines with J gene TRBJ1-2; a weak D match, TRBD1 (6 bases). Germline V gene data show CDR1 as SGHTS and CDR2 as YDEGEE. V dropped 1 base and J dropped 7 bases, with 11 bases sitting between them. The CDR3 covers 13 residues. The CDR3 DNA is TGTGCCAGCAGCTTGAGGGGGGGCTCTGGCTACACCTTC. Translating gives CASSLRGGSGYTF.